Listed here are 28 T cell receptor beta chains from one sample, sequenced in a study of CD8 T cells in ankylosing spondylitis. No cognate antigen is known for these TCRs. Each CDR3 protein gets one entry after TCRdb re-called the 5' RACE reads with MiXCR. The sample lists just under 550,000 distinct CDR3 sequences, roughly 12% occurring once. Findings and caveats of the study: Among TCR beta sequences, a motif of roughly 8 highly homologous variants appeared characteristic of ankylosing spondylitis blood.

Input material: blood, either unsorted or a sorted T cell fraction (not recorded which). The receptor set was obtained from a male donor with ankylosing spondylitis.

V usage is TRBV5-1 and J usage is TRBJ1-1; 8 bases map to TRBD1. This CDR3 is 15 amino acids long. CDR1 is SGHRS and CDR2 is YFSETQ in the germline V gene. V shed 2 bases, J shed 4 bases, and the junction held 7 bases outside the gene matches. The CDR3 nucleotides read TGCGCCAGCAGCTTACAGGGGGTTGGGGGCACTGAAGCTTTCTTT. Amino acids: CASSLQGVGGTEAFF.

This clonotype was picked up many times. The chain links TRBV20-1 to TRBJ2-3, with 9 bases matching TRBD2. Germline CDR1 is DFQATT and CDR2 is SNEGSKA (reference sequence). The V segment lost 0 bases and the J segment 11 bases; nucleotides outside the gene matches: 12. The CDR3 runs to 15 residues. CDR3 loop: CSAREWREGPGEQYF. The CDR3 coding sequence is TGCAGTGCTAGAGAATGGCGGGAGGGCCCCGGTGAGCAGTATTTT.

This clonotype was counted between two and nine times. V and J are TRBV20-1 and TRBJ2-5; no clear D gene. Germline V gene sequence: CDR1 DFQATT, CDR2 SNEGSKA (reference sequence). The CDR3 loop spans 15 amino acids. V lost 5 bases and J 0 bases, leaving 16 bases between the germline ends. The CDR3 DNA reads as TGCAGTGCTGGATCCCAGAGAGTGTACCAAGAGACCCAGTACTTC. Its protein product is CSAGSQRVYQETQYF.

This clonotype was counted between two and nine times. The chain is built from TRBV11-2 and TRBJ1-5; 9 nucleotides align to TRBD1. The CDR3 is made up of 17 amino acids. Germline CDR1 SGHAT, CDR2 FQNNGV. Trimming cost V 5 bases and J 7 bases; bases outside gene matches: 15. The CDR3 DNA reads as TGTGCCAGCAGCCTTAGGAATGACACAGGGGGCCGGCAGCCCCAGCATTTT. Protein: CASSLRNDTGGRQPQHF.

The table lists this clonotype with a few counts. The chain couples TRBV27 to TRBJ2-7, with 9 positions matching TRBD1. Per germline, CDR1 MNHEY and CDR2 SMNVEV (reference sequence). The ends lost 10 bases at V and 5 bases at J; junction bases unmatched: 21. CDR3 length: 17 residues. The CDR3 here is CATKKILTGTGNNEQYF. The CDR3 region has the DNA TGTGCCACCAAGAAAATATTAACCGGGACAGGGAACAACGAGCAGTACTTC.

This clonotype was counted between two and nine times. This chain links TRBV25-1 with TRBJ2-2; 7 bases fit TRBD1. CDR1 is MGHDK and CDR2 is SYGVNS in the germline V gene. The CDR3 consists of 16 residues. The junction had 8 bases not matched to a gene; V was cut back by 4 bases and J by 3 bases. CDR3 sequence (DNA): TGTGCCAGCAGTGTTCGGGACAGTGCACACACCGGGGAGCTGTTTTTT. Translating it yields CASSVRDSAHTGELFF.

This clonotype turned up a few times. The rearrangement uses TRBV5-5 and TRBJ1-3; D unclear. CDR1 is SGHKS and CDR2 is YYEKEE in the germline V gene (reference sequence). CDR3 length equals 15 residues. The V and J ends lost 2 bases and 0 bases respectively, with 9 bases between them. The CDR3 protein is CASSFDTNSGNTIYF. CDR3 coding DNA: TGTGCCAGCAGCTTTGACACGAACTCTGGAAACACCATATATTTT.

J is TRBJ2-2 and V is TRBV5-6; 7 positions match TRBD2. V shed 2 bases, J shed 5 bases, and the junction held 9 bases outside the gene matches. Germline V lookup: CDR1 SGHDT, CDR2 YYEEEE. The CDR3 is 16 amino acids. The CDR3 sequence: CASSFGTTLGTGELFF. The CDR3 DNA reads TGTGCCAGCAGCTTTGGGACTACTTTAGGAACCGGGGAGCTGTTTTTT.

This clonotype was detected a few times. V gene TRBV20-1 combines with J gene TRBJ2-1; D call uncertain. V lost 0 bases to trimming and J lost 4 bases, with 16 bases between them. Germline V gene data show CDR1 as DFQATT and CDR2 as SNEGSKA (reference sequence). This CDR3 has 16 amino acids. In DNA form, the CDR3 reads TGCAGTGCTAGAGATTATGATGGTGGGAATTACAATGAGCAGTTCTTC. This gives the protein CSARDYDGGNYNEQFF.

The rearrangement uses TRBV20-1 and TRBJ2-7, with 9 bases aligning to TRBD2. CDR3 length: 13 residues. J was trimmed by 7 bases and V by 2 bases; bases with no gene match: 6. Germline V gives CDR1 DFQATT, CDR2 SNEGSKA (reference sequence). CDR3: CSARLAGEGEQYF. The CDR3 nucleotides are TGCAGTGCTAGATTAGCGGGAGAGGGGGAGCAGTACTTC.

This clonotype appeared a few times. The CDR3 DNA follows: TGTGCCAGCTCACCACATCAGGGGTGGGATGAGCAGTTCTTC. Translating it yields CASSPHQGWDEQFF. The V gene is TRBV18, the J gene TRBJ2-1; TRBD1 is a possible D gene (6 bases). The germline V and J ends were trimmed by 1 base and 8 bases, with 12 bases remaining between them. The CDR3 loop spans 14 amino acids. Germline CDR1 and CDR2: KGHSH and LQKENI.

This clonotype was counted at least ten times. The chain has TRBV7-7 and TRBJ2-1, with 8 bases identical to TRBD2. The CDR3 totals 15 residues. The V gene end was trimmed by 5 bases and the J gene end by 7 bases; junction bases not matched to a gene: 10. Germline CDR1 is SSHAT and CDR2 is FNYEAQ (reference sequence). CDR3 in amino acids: CASSPSAGVSNEQFF. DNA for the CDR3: TGTGCCAGCAGCCCTTCAGCGGGAGTCTCGAATGAGCAGTTCTTC. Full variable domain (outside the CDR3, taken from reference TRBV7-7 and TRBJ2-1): GAGVSQSPRYKVTKRGQDVTLRCDPISSHATLYWYQQALGQGPEFLTYFNYEAQPDKSGLPSDRFSAERPEGSISTLTIQRTEQRDSAMYRCASSPSAGVSNEQFFGPGTRLTVL.

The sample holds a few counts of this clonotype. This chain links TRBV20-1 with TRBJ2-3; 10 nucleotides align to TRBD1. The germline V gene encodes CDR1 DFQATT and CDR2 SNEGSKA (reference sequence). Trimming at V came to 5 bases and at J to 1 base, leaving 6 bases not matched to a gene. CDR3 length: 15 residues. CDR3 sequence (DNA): TGCAGTGCTGGGGGGGGGACAGGGGGCACAGATACGCAGTATTTT. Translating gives CSAGGGTGGTDTQYF.

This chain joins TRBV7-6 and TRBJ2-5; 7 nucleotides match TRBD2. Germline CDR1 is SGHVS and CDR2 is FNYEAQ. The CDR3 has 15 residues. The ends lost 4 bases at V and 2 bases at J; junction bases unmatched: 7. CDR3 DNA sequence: TGTGCCAGCAGCTCGGGAGCGGGGCCGCAAGAGACCCAGTACTTC. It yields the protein CASSSGAGPQETQYF. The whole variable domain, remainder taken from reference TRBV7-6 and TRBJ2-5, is GAGVSQSPRYKVTKRGQDVALRCDPISGHVSLYWYRQALGQGPEFLTYFNYEAQQDKSGLPNDRFSAERPEGSISTLTIQRTEQRDSAMYRCASSSGAGPQETQYFGPGTRLLVL.

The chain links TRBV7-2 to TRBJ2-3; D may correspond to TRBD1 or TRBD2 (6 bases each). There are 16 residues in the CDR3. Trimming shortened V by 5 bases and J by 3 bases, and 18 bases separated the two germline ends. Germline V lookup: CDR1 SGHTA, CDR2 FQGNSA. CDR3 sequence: CASSPPPGAGTDTQYF. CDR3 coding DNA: TGTGCCAGCAGCCCGCCCCCGGGGGCCGGAACAGATACGCAGTATTTT.

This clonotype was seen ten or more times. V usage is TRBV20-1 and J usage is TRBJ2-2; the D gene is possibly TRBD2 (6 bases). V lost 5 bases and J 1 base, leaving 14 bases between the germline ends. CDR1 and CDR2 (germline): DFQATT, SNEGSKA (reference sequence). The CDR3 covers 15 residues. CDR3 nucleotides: TGCAGTGCTCGGGATCCCGGGAGGAACACCGGGGAGCTGTTTTTT. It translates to CSARDPGRNTGELFF.

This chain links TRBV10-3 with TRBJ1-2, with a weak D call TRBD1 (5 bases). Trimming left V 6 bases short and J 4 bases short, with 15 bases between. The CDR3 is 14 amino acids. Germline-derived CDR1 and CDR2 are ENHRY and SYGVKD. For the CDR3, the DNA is TGTGCCATCAGCGGCCGGGGCAGAACCTATGGCTACACCTTC. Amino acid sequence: CAISGRGRTYGYTF.

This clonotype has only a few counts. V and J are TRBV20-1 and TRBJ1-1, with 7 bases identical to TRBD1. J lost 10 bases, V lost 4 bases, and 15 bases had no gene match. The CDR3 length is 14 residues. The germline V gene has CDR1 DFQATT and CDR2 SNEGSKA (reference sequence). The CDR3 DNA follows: TGCAGTGCTACGGGACAGATACCTCCAGGGGGAGCTTTCTTT. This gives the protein CSATGQIPPGGAFF.

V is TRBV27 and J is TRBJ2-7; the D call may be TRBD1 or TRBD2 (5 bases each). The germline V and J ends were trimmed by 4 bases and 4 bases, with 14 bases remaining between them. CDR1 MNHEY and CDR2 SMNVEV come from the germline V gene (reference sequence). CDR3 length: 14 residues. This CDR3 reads CASSWTGDRYEQYF. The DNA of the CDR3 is TGTGCCAGCAGTTGGACCGGGGACCGGTACGAGCAGTACTTC.

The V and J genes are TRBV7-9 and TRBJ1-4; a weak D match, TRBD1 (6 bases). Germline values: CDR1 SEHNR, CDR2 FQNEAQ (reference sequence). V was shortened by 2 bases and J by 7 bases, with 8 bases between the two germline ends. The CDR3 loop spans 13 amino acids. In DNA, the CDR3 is TGTGCCAGCAGCTTATCAGGGGTTGAAAAACTGTTTTTT. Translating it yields CASSLSGVEKLFF.

The DNA for the CDR3 is TGTGCCAGCAGTTTAGCCGACAGGGAACCTAATGAGCAGTTCTTC. Protein product: CASSLADREPNEQFF. The V and J genes are TRBV28 and TRBJ2-1; 7 bases align to TRBD1. Germline loops: CDR1 MDHEN, CDR2 SYDVKM. With 2 bases clipped from V and 7 bases from J, the junction kept 8 bases outside the gene matches. The CDR3 runs 15 residues.

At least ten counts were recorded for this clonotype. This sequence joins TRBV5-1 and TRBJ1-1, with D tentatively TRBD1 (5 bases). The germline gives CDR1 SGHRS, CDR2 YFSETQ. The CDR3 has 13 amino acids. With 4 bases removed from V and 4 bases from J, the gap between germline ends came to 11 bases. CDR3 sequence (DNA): TGCGCCAGCAGCCGTGGGGGTGGCACTGAAGCTTTCTTT. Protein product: CASSRGGGTEAFF. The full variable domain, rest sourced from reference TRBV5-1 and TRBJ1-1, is KAGVTQTPRYLIKTRGQQVTLSCSPISGHRSVSWYQQTPGQGLQFLFEYFSETQRNKGNFPGRFSGRQFSNSRSEMNVSTLELGDSALYLCASSRGGGTEAFFGQGTRLTVV.

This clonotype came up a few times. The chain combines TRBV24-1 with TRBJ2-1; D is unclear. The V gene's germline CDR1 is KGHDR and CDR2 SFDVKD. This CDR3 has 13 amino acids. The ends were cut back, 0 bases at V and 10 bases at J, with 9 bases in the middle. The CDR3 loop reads CATSDLLGVEQFF. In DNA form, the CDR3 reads TGTGCCACCAGTGATTTGCTTGGGGTAGAGCAGTTCTTC.

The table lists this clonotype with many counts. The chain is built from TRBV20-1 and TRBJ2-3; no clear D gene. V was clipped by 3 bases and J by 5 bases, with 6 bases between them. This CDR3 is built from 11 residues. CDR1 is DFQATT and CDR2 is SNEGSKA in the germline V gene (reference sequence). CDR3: CSARGIDTQYF. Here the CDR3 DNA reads TGCAGTGCTAGGGGAATAGATACGCAGTATTTT.

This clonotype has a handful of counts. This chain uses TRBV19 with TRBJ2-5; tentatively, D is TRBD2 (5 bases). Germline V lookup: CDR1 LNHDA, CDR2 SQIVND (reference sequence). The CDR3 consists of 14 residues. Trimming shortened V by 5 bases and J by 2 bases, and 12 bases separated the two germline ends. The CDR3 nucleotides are TGTGCCAGTAGTCGGTCGGGATCACAAGAGACCCAGTACTTC. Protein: CASSRSGSQETQYF.

CDR3 DNA: TGTGCCAGCAGCCTCCCCGGGGGCGGCTATGGCTACACCTTC. Protein product: CASSLPGGGYGYTF. This rearrangement joins TRBV7-2 to TRBJ1-2; weak D call: TRBD1 (6 bases). CDR3 size: 14 residues. Germline lookup yields CDR1 SGHTA and CDR2 FQGNSA. The ends were cut back, 5 bases at V and 4 bases at J, with 14 bases in the middle.

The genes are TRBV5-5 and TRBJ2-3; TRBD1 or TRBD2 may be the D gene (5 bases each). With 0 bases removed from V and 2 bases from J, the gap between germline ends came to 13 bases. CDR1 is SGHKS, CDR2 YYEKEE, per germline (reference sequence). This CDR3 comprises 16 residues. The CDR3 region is CASSLGDRPNTDTQYF. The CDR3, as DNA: TGTGCCAGCAGCTTGGGGGACCGACCGAACACAGATACGCAGTATTTT.

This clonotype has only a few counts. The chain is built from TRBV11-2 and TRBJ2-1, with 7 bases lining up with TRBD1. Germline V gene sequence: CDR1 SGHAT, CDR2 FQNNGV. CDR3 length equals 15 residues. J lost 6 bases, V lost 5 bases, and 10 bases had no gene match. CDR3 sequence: CASSPGQVGTNEQFF. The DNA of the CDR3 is TGTGCCAGCAGCCCAGGACAGGTGGGGACCAATGAGCAGTTCTTC.